This entry concerns a single TCR beta chain. The antigen is not known. Primers for the PCR totalled 60 Vbeta and 13 Jbeta. Some clones are missing from TCRdb's copy, which holds only in-frame ones; the method was immunoSEQ multiplex PCR. The sample consists of roughly 230,000 clones, around nine tenths of them appearing once. This sample stems from a study of cytomegalovirus exposure and HLA in healthy donors. Study conclusions and caveats: The later analysis indicated that the majority of CMV-associated TCR beta chains appeared HLA-restricted.

V was trimmed by 1 base and J by 5 bases, leaving 12 bases between them. The CDR3 consists of 14 residues. Looked up from germline, CDR1 is SEHNR and CDR2 is FQNEAQ (reference sequence). Sequencing was carried out using PBMCs. This clonotype was obtained from a girl aged 2-10 years in good health and CMV-seronegative. The chain combines TRBV7-9 with TRBJ2-7; D call uncertain. The CDR3 loop reads CASSLDERWHEQYF. The CDR3 DNA is TGTGCCAGCAGCTTAGACGAACGTTGGCACGAGCAGTACTTC.